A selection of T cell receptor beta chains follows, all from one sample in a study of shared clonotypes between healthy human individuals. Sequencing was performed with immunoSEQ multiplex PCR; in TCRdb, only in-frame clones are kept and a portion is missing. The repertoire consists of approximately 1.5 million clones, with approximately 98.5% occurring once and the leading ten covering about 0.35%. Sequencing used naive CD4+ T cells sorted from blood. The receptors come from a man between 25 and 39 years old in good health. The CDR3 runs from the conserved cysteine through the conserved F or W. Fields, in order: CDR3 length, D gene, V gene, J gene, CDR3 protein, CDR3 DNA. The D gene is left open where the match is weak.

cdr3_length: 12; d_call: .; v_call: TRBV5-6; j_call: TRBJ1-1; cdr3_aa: CASSFGGTEAFF; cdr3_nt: TGTGCCAGCAGCTTCGGGGGGACTGAAGCTTTCTTT
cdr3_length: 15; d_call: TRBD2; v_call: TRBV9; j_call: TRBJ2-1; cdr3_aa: CASSVDSGRANEQFF; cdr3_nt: TGTGCCAGCAGCGTAGATAGCGGGAGGGCCAATGAGCAGTTCTTC
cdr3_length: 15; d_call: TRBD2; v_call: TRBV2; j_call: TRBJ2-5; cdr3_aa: CASTIWGLAYQRQYF; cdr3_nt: TGTGCCAGCACCATCTGGGGACTAGCCTATCAAAGGCAGTACTTC
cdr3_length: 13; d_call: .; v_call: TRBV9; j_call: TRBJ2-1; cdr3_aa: CASSDDWNNEQFF; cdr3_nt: TGTGCCAGCAGCGATGACTGGAACAATGAGCAGTTCTTC
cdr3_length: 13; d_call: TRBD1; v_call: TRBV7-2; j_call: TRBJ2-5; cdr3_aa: CASTWDREGTQYF; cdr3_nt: TGTGCCAGCACATGGGACAGGGAAGGGACCCAGTACTTC
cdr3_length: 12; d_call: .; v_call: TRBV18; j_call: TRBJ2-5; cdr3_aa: CASSPVQETQYF; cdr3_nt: TGTGCCAGCTCACCAGTCCAAGAGACCCAGTACTTC
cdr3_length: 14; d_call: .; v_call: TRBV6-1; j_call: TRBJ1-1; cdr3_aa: CASSWTAMNTEAFF; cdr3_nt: TGTGCCAGCAGTTGGACAGCCATGAACACTGAAGCTTTCTTT
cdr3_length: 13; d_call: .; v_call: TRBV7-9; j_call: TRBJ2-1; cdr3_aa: CASSRTTNNEQFF; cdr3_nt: TGTGCCAGCAGCCGGACTACTAACAATGAGCAGTTCTTC
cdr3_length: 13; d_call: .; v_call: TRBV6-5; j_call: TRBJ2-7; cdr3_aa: CASSYSLGSEQYF; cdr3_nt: TGTGCCAGCAGTTACTCTTTGGGAAGCGAGCAGTACTTC
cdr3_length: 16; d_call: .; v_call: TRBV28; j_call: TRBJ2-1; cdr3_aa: CASNGGTTFSYNEQFF; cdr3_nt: TGTGCCAGCAACGGCGGGACCACCTTCTCCTACAATGAGCAGTTCTTC
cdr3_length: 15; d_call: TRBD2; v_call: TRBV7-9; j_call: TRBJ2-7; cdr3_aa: CASSFRTSGRGEQYF; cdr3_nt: TGTGCCAGCAGCTTCCGGACTAGCGGGAGGGGCGAGCAGTACTTC
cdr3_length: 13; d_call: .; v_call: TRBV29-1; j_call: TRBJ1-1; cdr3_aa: CSVERVLYTEAFF; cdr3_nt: TGCAGCGTTGAACGGGTTTTGTACACTGAAGCTTTCTTT
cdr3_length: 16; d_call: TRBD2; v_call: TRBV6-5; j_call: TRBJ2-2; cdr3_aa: CASSYQGLAGTGELFF; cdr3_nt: TGTGCCAGCAGTTACCAGGGACTAGCTGGCACCGGGGAGCTGTTTTTT